Listed below are T cell receptor beta chains from one sample, sequenced in a study of T-cell memory formation after mild COVID-19. TCRdb analysed the 5' RACE reads with MiXCR anew, one entry per CDR3 protein. Among 150,000 or so distinct CDR3 sequences listed, roughly 31% were seen once. The sequenced sample was PBMCs or a T cell subset sorted from them (not recorded which). Receptor source: an adult woman who had mild COVID-19 (a few samples of this study predate the infection). Cell type and time point are not known. The CDR3 runs from the conserved cysteine through the conserved F or W. A D gene is named only where the DNA matches it firmly. For some rows the clone size is stated as once, few or many, or as a class when expanded; others skip it.

len | abundance | d_gene | j_gene | v_gene | CDR3aa | CDR3nt
15 | . | TRBD1 | TRBJ1-2 | TRBV25-1 | CASSEGTGGSYGYTF | TGTGCCAGCAGTGAGGGGACAGGAGGAAGCTATGGCTACACCTTC
14 | . | TRBD1 | TRBJ2-1 | TRBV5-1 | CASSVGTGYNEQFF | TGCGCCAGCAGCGTGGGGACAGGTTACAATGAGCAGTTCTTC
14 | few | . | TRBJ2-3 | TRBV7-9 | CASSLSGRGVTQYF | TGTGCCAGCAGCCTATCGGGTAGGGGAGTGACGCAGTATTTT
13 | . | TRBD1 | TRBJ2-3 | TRBV29-1 | CSVTGTGGDTQYF | TGCAGCGTTACCGGGACAGGCGGTGATACGCAGTATTTT
14 | few | TRBD1 | TRBJ2-7 | TRBV10-3 | CAIRAGQGAYEQYF | TGTGCCATCAGGGCCGGCCAGGGGGCCTACGAGCAGTACTTC
14 | . | . | TRBJ1-2 | TRBV6-6 | CASRDLRDGAGYTF | TGTGCCAGCAGAGATCTCCGGGACGGGGCTGGCTACACCTTC
17 | . | TRBD2 | TRBJ2-7 | TRBV25-1 | CASSASGSGRAFYEQYF | TGTGCCAGCAGTGCTTCGGGCAGCGGGAGAGCTTTCTACGAGCAGTACTTC
14 | . | . | TRBJ2-2 | TRBV7-9 | CASSIFQGTGELFF | TGTGCCAGCAGCATATTCCAGGGCACCGGGGAGCTGTTTTTT
15 | . | . | TRBJ1-1 | TRBV2 | CASSLEHVESSEAFF | TGTGCCAGCAGTCTGGAACACGTCGAAAGCTCTGAAGCTTTCTTT
14 | . | . | TRBJ2-2 | TRBV4-1 | CASSQEFVIGELFF | TGCGCCAGCAGCCAAGAATTTGTGATTGGGGAGCTGTTTTTT
14 | . | . | TRBJ2-1 | TRBV15 | CATSSLSGYNEQFF | TGTGCCACCAGCAGCCTAAGCGGGTACAATGAGCAGTTCTTC
16 | few | TRBD2 | TRBJ2-3 | TRBV7-2 | CASSQGLAGAGGTQYF | TGTGCCAGCAGCCAGGGACTAGCCGGGGCCGGGGGTACGCAGTATTTT
14 | few | TRBD1 | TRBJ2-5 | TRBV5-1 | CASSTPGGEETQYF | TGCGCCAGCAGCACCCCAGGGGGTGAAGAGACCCAGTACTTC
17 | . | TRBD1 | TRBJ2-5 | TRBV10-3 | CAISRDRGFSNQETQYF | TGTGCCATCAGTCGGGACAGGGGGTTCTCAAACCAAGAGACCCAGTACTTC
16 | few | TRBD2 | TRBJ2-1 | TRBV7-6 | CASSLPAGERYNEQFF | TGTGCCAGCAGCTTACCGGCGGGAGAACGCTACAATGAGCAGTTCTTC
13 | . | . | TRBJ1-2 | TRBV5-1 | CASSPNGQSGYTF | TGCGCCAGCAGCCCAAACGGACAGAGTGGCTACACCTTC
15 | . | TRBD1 | TRBJ2-7 | TRBV12-3/TRBV12-4 | CASRPTGTGRYEQYF | TGTGCCAGCAGGCCCACCGGGACAGGGCGCTACGAGCAGTACTTC
13 | few | TRBD1 | TRBJ2-2 | TRBV24-1 | CATSDSTGEELFF | TGTGCCACCAGTGACTCGACAGGGGAGGAGCTGTTTTTT
16 | few | TRBD1 | TRBJ2-5 | TRBV7-9 | CASGMPGDRGQETQYF | TGTGCCAGCGGGATGCCTGGGGACAGGGGACAAGAGACCCAGTACTTC
14 | . | . | TRBJ2-6 | TRBV28 | CASSTNFGANVLTF | TGTGCCAGCAGCACCAATTTCGGGGCCAACGTCCTGACTTTC
12 | few | TRBD1 | TRBJ1-1 | TRBV12-3/TRBV12-4 | CASSGTGAEAFF | TGTGCCAGCAGTGGGACAGGGGCTGAAGCTTTCTTT
12 | few | . | TRBJ2-4 | TRBV12-3/TRBV12-4 | CASSSDLGIQYF | TGTGCCAGCAGTTCTGACCTGGGAATTCAGTACTTC
15 | . | . | TRBJ2-7 | TRBV20-1 | CSARASGLSSYEQYF | TGCAGTGCTAGGGCGAGCGGGCTAAGCTCCTACGAGCAGTACTTC
15 | . | . | TRBJ2-7 | TRBV7-9 | CASTTATKASYEQYF | TGTGCCAGCACCACCGCGACTAAAGCGTCCTACGAGCAGTACTTC
12 | . | . | TRBJ1-1 | TRBV12-3/TRBV12-4 | CASSPGTTKAFF | TGTGCCAGCAGTCCCGGGACTACCAAAGCTTTCTTT
16 | few | . | TRBJ1-4 | TRBV4-3 | CASSQEPGHGWEKLFF | TGCGCCAGCAGCCAAGAACCCGGCCACGGTTGGGAAAAACTGTTTTTT
15 | few | . | TRBJ2-3 | TRBV7-2 | CASSWRGGGLDTQYF | TGTGCCAGCAGCTGGCGTGGGGGGGGCTTAGATACGCAGTATTTT
16 | few | . | TRBJ2-3 | TRBV20-1 | CSARDSSGGSGDTQYF | TGCAGTGCTAGAGACTCCTCAGGTGGGAGTGGAGATACGCAGTATTTT
15 | . | . | TRBJ2-2 | TRBV6-5 | CASRGRVDDAGELFF | TGTGCCAGCAGAGGCCGGGTTGACGACGCCGGGGAGCTGTTTTTT
16 | . | TRBD1 | TRBJ1-1 | TRBV20-1 | CSARDGQGSMNTEAFF | TGCAGTGCTAGAGACGGACAGGGATCCATGAACACTGAAGCTTTCTTT
14 | many | . | TRBJ2-1 | TRBV7-6 | CASSPGTSSNEQFF | TGTGCCAGCAGCCCCGGGACTTCAAGCAATGAGCAGTTCTTC
14 | . | TRBD1 | TRBJ1-1 | TRBV10-3 | CAISGGQANTEAFF | TGTGCCATCAGTGGCGGACAGGCGAACACTGAAGCTTTCTTT
12 | few | . | TRBJ1-2 | TRBV5-1 | CASSRDWRGYTF | TGCGCCAGCAGCCGGGACTGGCGAGGCTACACCTTC
15 | few | TRBD2 | TRBJ2-5 | TRBV3-1 | CASSPGGSYGETQYF | TGTGCCAGCAGCCCGGGGGGGAGCTACGGAGAGACCCAGTACTTC
15 | . | TRBD2 | TRBJ2-1 | TRBV7-2 | CASSPLWSGSNEQFF | TGTGCCAGCAGCCCCCTCTGGAGCGGGAGCAATGAGCAGTTCTTC
16 | few | TRBD2 | TRBJ2-1 | TRBV7-6 | CASSILAGGSYNEQFF | TGTGCCAGCAGCATCCTAGCGGGTGGCTCCTACAATGAGCAGTTCTTC
15 | once | TRBD2 | TRBJ2-2 | TRBV19 | CARHGGSLGPGELFF | TGTGCCCGACACGGGGGGAGTCTCGGCCCCGGGGAGCTGTTTTTT
13 | few | . | TRBJ2-5 | TRBV5-1 | CASAQAPEGTQYF | TGCGCCAGCGCACAGGCTCCGGAGGGGACCCAGTACTTC
15 | few | . | TRBJ1-4 | TRBV12-3/TRBV12-4 | CASSPTVATNEKLFF | TGTGCCAGCAGTCCGACGGTTGCAACTAATGAAAAACTGTTTTTT
12 | few | TRBD1 | TRBJ2-1 | TRBV29-1 | CSVEDGTAEQFF | TGCAGCGTTGAAGATGGGACAGCTGAGCAGTTCTTC
13 | . | . | TRBJ1-1 | TRBV7-8 | CASSRSRRTEAFF | TGTGCCAGCAGCCGATCCCGACGCACTGAAGCTTTCTTT
14 | . | . | TRBJ2-1 | TRBV6-6 | CASSSATSSNEQFF | TGTGCCAGCAGTTCCGCGACTAGTAGCAATGAGCAGTTCTTC
11 | few | . | TRBJ1-2 | TRBV28 | CASGPSYGYTF | TGTGCCAGCGGGCCCAGCTATGGCTACACCTTC
16 | . | . | TRBJ2-1 | TRBV20-1 | CSARGGPGSSYNEQFF | TGCAGTGCTAGAGGCGGCCCTGGAAGCTCCTACAATGAGCAGTTCTTC
14 | . | TRBD1 | TRBJ2-7 | TRBV20-1 | CSARDIDRGREQYF | TGCAGTGCTAGAGATATCGACAGGGGGCGAGAGCAGTACTTC
13 | . | . | TRBJ1-2 | TRBV20-1 | CSASRQGGYGYTF | TGCAGTGCTAGTAGGCAGGGCGGCTATGGCTACACCTTC
13 | few | . | TRBJ2-7 | TRBV19 | CASSNPGPYEQYF | TGTGCCAGTAGTAATCCGGGACCCTACGAGCAGTACTTC
12 | . | TRBD1 | TRBJ2-1 | TRBV19 | CATSGQGHEQFF | TGTGCCACCTCCGGACAGGGACATGAGCAGTTCTTC
16 | . | . | TRBJ2-5 | TRBV24-1 | CATSPVSGAFQETQYF | TGTGCCACCTCCCCAGTCAGCGGAGCTTTCCAAGAGACCCAGTACTTC
15 | . | . | TRBJ2-7 | TRBV12-3/TRBV12-4 | CASRPSSGVTYEQYF | TGTGCCAGCAGGCCGAGTTCGGGGGTAACCTACGAGCAGTACTTC
16 | . | . | TRBJ1-1 | TRBV27 | CASSPLRFAGPTEAFF | TGTGCCAGCAGTCCACTCCGCTTTGCAGGTCCCACTGAAGCTTTCTTT
15 | . | TRBD1 | TRBJ2-7 | TRBV6-2/TRBV6-3 | CASSYGEDRQYEQYF | TGTGCCAGCAGTTACGGCGAGGACAGGCAATACGAGCAGTACTTC
16 | . | . | TRBJ2-3 | TRBV3-1 | CASSPEAGPSRDAQYF | TGTGCCAGCAGCCCGGAGGCGGGGCCTTCCAGAGATGCGCAGTATTTT
11 | few | . | TRBJ2-1 | TRBV4-3 | CASSQGGEQFF | TGCGCCAGCAGCCAGGGAGGTGAGCAGTTCTTC
17 | . | TRBD1 | TRBJ1-2 | TRBV7-9 | CASSSGQGATSNYGYTF | TGTGCCAGCAGCTCGGGACAGGGGGCCACCTCTAACTATGGCTACACCTTC
13 | . | . | TRBJ2-5 | TRBV18 | CASSLGREETQYF | TGTGCCAGCTCACTCGGCAGGGAAGAGACCCAGTACTTC
10 | . | . | TRBJ1-1 | TRBV2 | CASSVGGAFF | TGTGCCAGCAGTGTAGGGGGAGCTTTCTTT